The rows below give T cell receptor beta chains drawn from one sample of a study of blood T cell repertoires in COVID-19. Generated by immunoSEQ multiplex PCR, the TCRdb table keeps only in-frame clones and is missing some. The sample includes over 300,000 clones, 89% seen only once; the top ten take roughly 1.2%. The sample was peripheral blood. The receptors were gathered from a man aged 40-55 years with acute or convalescent COVID-19. CDR3s include the opening cysteine and the closing phenylalanine or tryptophan. D genes are given only for firm matches. Not all rows give a size; the values are once, few, many and, for expanded clones, a class.

V gene	D gene	clone size	J gene	CDR3 DNA	CDR3 protein
TRBV27	-	few	TRBJ1-1	TGTGCCAGCAGTTGGGGGGGCGTAGGGAACACTGAAGCTTTCTTT	CASSWGGVGNTEAFF
TRBV6-5	TRBD2	-	TRBJ2-2	TGTGCCATCCAAATAAGGGAGGGAGGCACCGGGGAGCTGTTTTTT	CAIQIREGGTGELFF
TRBV5-1	-	-	TRBJ2-3	TGCGCCAGCAGCTTGGCCCAAGATACGCAGTATTTT	CASSLAQDTQYF
TRBV27	-	-	TRBJ2-3	TGTGCCAGCAGTTTGTCGGGATACACAGATACGCAGTATTTT	CASSLSGYTDTQYF
TRBV11-2	-	-	TRBJ1-5	TGTGCCAGCAGCTTAGCGCGGGCCAGCAATCAGCCCCAGCATTTT	CASSLARASNQPQHF
TRBV9	TRBD1	-	TRBJ1-6	TGTGCCAGCAGCGTAACCCCAGGGGGTGAAGGTTCACCCCTCCACTTT	CASSVTPGGEGSPLHF
TRBV6-5	TRBD2	once	TRBJ2-3	TGTGCCAGCAGTTACTCGACCCCGGGGGGGACAGATACGCAGTATTTT	CASSYSTPGGTDTQYF
TRBV28	-	-	TRBJ2-5	TGTGCCAGCAGTTACATAGAGACCCAGTACTTC	CASSYIETQYF
TRBV5-1	-	-	TRBJ1-1	TGCGCCAGCAGCCCCTATCGAGGCGCTTTGAACACTGAAGCTTTCTTT	CASSPYRGALNTEAFF
TRBV7-3	-	-	TRBJ2-7	TGTGCCAGCAGCCCAATAGCGGATCTGGGTTACTACGAGCAGTACTTC	CASSPIADLGYYEQYF
TRBV10-3	-	-	TRBJ1-5	TGTGCCATCAGTGACGGAGGAACCTTCAATCAGCCCCAGCATTTT	CAISDGGTFNQPQHF
TRBV4-1	TRBD1	-	TRBJ1-4	TGCGCCAGCAGCCTCCCAGGGGGCACTAATGAAAAACTGTTTTTT	CASSLPGGTNEKLFF
TRBV25-1	TRBD1	-	TRBJ2-7	TGTGCCAGCAGAGATTGGACAGGGGGCGACGAGCAGTACTTC	CASRDWTGGDEQYF
TRBV11-2	TRBD2	once	TRBJ2-1	TGTGCCAGCAGCTTTAGCGGGAGTTCCTACAATGAGCAGTTCTTC	CASSFSGSSYNEQFF
TRBV9	-	-	TRBJ2-3	TGTGCCAGCAGCGTAGGGAGGAGCACAGATACGCAGTATTTT	CASSVGRSTDTQYF
TRBV15	-	-	TRBJ1-2	TGTGCCACCAGCAGAGATCGGAGTATTTGGGGCTACACCTTC	CATSRDRSIWGYTF
TRBV5-6	TRBD2	-	TRBJ2-7	TGTGCCAGCAGCCCGGGGGTTGCGGGAGTGCTTTACGAGCAGTACTTC	CASSPGVAGVLYEQYF
TRBV4-1	-	once	TRBJ1-1	TGCGCCAGCAGCCAAGAGCCCCCCAGGACTGAAGCTTTCTTT	CASSQEPPRTEAFF
TRBV19	TRBD2	-	TRBJ2-7	TGTGCCACTAGGACTAGCGGGGGTGCTTCTTACGAGCAGTACTTC	CATRTSGGASYEQYF
TRBV6-5	TRBD2	-	TRBJ2-7	TGTGCCAGCAGTTACCGAGCGGGAGGGGGGCAGTACTTC	CASSYRAGGGQYF
TRBV6-6	TRBD1	-	TRBJ1-2	TGTGCCAGCATCACCGACAGGGGGGGTGGCTACACCTTC	CASITDRGGGYTF
TRBV9	TRBD2	-	TRBJ2-2	TGTGCCAGCGGTAGGACTAGCGGTTCTGGGGAGCTGTTTTTT	CASGRTSGSGELFF
TRBV27	TRBD1	-	TRBJ1-3	TGTGCCAGCAGCCCGGGGACAGGCCTTAGAAACACCATATATTTT	CASSPGTGLRNTIYF
TRBV4-1	TRBD1	-	TRBJ2-7	TGCGCCAGCAGCGTTACCGGGACAGGGGGATCCTACGAGCAGTACTTC	CASSVTGTGGSYEQYF
TRBV19	-	-	TRBJ1-3	TGTGCCAGTAGTCCACACGGGGAGGAAAACACCATATATTTT	CASSPHGEENTIYF
TRBV27	-	-	TRBJ1-2	TGTGCCAGCAGTATCAGCAGGGGCTATGGCTACACCTTC	CASSISRGYGYTF
TRBV9	TRBD1	few	TRBJ2-5	TGTGCCAGCAGCGCGACAGGGATCTTCCAAGAGACCCAGTACTTC	CASSATGIFQETQYF
TRBV20-1	TRBD2	-	TRBJ2-7	TGCAGTGCTAGTCTCTTTGAGGGGACTAGCGGGAGTTTCGAGCAGTACTTC	CSASLFEGTSGSFEQYF
TRBV6-2/TRBV6-3	TRBD1	-	TRBJ2-2	TGTGCCAGCAGTGGGAGGACAGGGAGTAACACCGGGGAGCTGTTTTTT	CASSGRTGSNTGELFF
TRBV7-9	TRBD2	-	TRBJ2-3	TGTGCCAGCAGCTTTTCTAGCGGGAGTTCACCTAGCACAGATACGCAGTATTTT	CASSFSSGSSPSTDTQYF
TRBV2	-	-	TRBJ2-7	TGTGCCAGCGAAGACAGTTCTTCCTTCGAGCAGTACTTC	CASEDSSSFEQYF
TRBV28	-	few	TRBJ1-5	TGTGCCAGCAGTTTATACAAGCACAGGGTCCGCAATCAGCCCCAGCATTTT	CASSLYKHRVRNQPQHF
TRBV28	-	-	TRBJ1-5	TGTGCCAGCAGTTTATATGGGGCCCCGGCGGGGAACAATCAGCCCCAGCATTTT	CASSLYGAPAGNNQPQHF
TRBV27	TRBD1	-	TRBJ1-4	TGTGCCAGCAGTATAGGGACAGGGTACGAAAAACTGTTTTTT	CASSIGTGYEKLFF
TRBV7-3	-	-	TRBJ2-7	TGTGCCAGCAGCCCCGCGTCTAGCACCCACGAGCAGTACTTC	CASSPASSTHEQYF
TRBV4-2	-	-	TRBJ2-5	TGTGCCAGCAGCCCCGAGGAGGGTGCCGGGGAGACCCAGTACTTC	CASSPEEGAGETQYF
TRBV30	TRBD2	-	TRBJ2-3	TGTGCCTGGAGTGTTCAGGCGGGAGGATGGGATACGCAGTATTTT	CAWSVQAGGWDTQYF
TRBV19	-	-	TRBJ2-1	TGTGCCAGTAGTCCCGGACCACTATGGGGCGAGCAGTTCTTC	CASSPGPLWGEQFF